This note documents a single T cell receptor beta chain sequence. In the source study's methods: Cell counts per sample came from amplifying reference gene primers. The data were produced by immunoSEQ multiplex PCR, yet TCRdb's version contains in-frame clones alone and is incomplete. The V and J calls and clone size are taken from that table; D and trimming were inferred from the DNA. The profile covers around 73,000 clones, with about 79% appearing a single time and 4% to 5% taken by the ten largest. These data are taken from a study of blood T cell repertoires in COVID-19. About the study: COVID-19 samples collected from the United States, Italy and Spain covered acute and convalescent phases. From T cells, B-cell-depleted T cells, or PBMCs came the material, which was cDNA or gDNA.

Germline CDR1 reads SNHLY; CDR2 reads FYNNEI. This CDR3 has 17 amino acids. J gave up 7 bases and V 6 bases, and 15 bases lay outside the gene matches. The TCR was taken from a woman in her sixties with acute or convalescent COVID-19. Material: peripheral blood. The J gene is TRBJ2-7, the V gene TRBV2; 13 positions match TRBD2. The CDR3 DNA reads TGTGCCAGCAGGCAGGGACTAGCGGGAAGATTAGCGGATGAGCAGTACTTC. Residues: CASRQGLAGRLADEQYF.